This T cell receptor beta chain emerged from a study of T cell responses to AZD1222 COVID-19 vaccine. On this clone itself: Its specificity is unknown.

The assay was immunoSEQ multiplex PCR, and TCRdb's table has in-frame clones only and misses some. The sample includes approximately 120,000 clones, approximately 90% of them seen just once. Whole-study findings and limits: Two doses of AZD1222 preceded a rise in Spike-specific TCR breadth and depth. Nearly half of spike-specific TCRs reportedly target variant regions that are unmutated in the B.1.351 and B.1.1.7 variants. Just a handful of AZD1222 recipients tested seropositive at baseline. Donors in the cohort were predominantly white British and more often female, and clonal diversity was possibly underestimated.

The source of this sequence is an adult in good health. The sequenced sample was peripheral blood, obtained on day 0 of AZD1222 vaccination.

CDR3 loop: CASSLEGTGAKNIQYF. The CDR3 coding sequence is TGTGCCAGCAGCTTAGAGGGGACGGGGGCCAAAAACATTCAGTACTTC. The chain is built from TRBV13 and TRBJ2-4; D might be TRBD1 or TRBD2, each matching 5 bases. This CDR3 spans 16 amino acids. V was cut by 1 base and J by 1 base, with 11 bases left in between. Germline CDR1 is PRHDT and CDR2 is FYEKMQ (reference sequence).